Here is one T cell receptor beta chain with its context. The source of the sample is a study of blood T cell repertoires in COVID-19. Living in roughly 25 US areas, the participants were between 18 and 89 years of age. Donors in Cohort 3 who had recovered were those with two negative PCRs, healthcare professional clearance, or resolution of their symptoms. Original analysis: Estimates of nucleated cell counts were drawn from the amplification of reference gene primers. This table comes from immunoSEQ multiplex PCR, and its TCRdb copy is limited to in-frame clones, with some not included. The DNA was the basis for D and trimming; V, J and clone size are from that table. The table shows fewer than 300,000 clones, with more than 80% occurring only once. J gave up 15 bases and V 4 bases, and 6 bases lay outside the gene matches. The CDR3 is 12 residues long. CDR1 SGHDN and CDR2 FVKESK come from the germline V gene.

The sequenced sample was PBMCs or T cells enriched from blood (not recorded which). The TCR comes from a woman aged 25 to 39 who had recovered from COVID-19. The genes are TRBV14 and TRBJ2-1; 10 positions agree with TRBD1. The CDR3: CASSRDRGVSFF. CDR3 DNA: TGTGCCAGCAGCCGGGACAGGGGTGTTTCGTTCTTC.